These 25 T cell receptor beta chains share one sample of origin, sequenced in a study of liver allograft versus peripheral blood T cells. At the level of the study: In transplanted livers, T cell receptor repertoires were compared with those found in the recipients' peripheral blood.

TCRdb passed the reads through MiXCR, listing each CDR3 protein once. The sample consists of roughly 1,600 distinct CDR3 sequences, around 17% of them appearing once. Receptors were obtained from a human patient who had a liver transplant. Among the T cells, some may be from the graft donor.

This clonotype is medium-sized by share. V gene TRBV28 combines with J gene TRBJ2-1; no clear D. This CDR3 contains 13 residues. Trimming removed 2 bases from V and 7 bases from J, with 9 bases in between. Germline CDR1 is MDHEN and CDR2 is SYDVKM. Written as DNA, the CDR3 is TGTGCCAGCAGTTTACCGCAGGCGAATGAGCAGTTCTTC. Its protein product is CASSLPQANEQFF.

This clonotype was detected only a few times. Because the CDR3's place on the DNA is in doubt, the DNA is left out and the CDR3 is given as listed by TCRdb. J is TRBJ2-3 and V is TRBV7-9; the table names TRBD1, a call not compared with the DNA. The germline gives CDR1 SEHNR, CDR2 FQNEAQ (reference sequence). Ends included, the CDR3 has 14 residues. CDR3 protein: CASSVGAGTTPPYF.

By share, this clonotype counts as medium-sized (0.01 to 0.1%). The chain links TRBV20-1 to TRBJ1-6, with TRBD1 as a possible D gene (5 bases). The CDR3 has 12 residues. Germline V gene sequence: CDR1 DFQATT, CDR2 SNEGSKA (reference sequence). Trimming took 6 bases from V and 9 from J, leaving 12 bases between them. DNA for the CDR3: TGCAGTGCCAGGGACCCGGGTTCACCCCTCCACTTT. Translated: CSARDPGSPLHF.

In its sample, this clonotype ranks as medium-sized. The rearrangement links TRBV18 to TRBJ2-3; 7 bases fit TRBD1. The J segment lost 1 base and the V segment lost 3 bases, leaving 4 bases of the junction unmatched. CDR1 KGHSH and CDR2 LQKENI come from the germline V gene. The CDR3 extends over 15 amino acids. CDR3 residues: CASSPNGQGTDTQYF. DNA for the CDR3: TGTGCCAGCTCACCTAACGGACAGGGCACAGATACGCAGTATTTT.

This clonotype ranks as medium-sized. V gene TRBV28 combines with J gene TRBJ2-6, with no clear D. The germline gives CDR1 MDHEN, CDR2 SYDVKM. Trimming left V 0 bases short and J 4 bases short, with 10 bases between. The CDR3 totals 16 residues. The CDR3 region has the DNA TGTGCCAGCAGTTTATGGGGTAGTACAGGGGCCAACGTCCTGACTTTC. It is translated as CASSLWGSTGANVLTF.

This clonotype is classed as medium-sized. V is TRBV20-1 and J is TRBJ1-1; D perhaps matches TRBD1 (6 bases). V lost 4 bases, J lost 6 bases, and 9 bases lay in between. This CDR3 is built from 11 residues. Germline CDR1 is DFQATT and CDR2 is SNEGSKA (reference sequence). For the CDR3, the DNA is TGCAGTGCTACTCGGACAGCTGAAGCTTTCTTT. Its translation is CSATRTAEAFF.

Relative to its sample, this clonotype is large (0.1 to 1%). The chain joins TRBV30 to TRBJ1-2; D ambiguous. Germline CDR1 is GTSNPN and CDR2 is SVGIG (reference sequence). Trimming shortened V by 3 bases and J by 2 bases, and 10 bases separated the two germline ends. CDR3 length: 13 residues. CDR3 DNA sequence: TGTGCCTGGAGCGACACCCGGAACTATGGCTACACCTTC. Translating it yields CAWSDTRNYGYTF. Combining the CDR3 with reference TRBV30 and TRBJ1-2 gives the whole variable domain SQTIHQWPATLVQPVGSPLSLECTVEGTSNPNLYWYRQAAGRGLQLLFYSVGIGQISSEVPQNLSASRPQDRQFILSSKKLLLSDSGFYLCAWSDTRNYGYTFGSGTRLTVV.

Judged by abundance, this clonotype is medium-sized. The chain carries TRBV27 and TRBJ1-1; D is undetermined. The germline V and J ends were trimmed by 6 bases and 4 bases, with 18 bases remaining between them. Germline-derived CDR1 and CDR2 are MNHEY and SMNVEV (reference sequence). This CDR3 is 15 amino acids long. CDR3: CASRLEVRARTEAFF. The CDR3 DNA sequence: TGTGCCAGCAGATTGGAGGTAAGGGCCCGCACTGAAGCTTTCTTT.

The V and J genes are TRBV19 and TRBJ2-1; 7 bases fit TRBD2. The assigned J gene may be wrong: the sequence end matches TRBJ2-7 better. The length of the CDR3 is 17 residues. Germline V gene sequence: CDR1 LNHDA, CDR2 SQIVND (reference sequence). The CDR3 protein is CASSIIGGGRVFHEQYF. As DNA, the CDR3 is TGTGCCAGTAGTATTATCGGGGGAGGGAGGGTGTTCCACGAGCAGTACTTC.

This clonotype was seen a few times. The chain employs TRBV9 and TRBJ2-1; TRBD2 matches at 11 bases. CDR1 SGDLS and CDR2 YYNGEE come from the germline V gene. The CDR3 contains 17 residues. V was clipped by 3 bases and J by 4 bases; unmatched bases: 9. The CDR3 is CASSEEGVAGGYNEQFF. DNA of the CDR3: TGTGCCAGCAGCGAAGAAGGGGTAGCGGGAGGGTACAATGAGCAGTTCTTC.

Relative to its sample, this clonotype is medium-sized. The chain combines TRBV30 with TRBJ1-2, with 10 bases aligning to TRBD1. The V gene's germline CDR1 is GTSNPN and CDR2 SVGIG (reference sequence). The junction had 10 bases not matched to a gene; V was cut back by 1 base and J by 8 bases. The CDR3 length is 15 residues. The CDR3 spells CAWSAGDRGTSGYTF. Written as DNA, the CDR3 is TGTGCCTGGAGTGCCGGGGACAGGGGAACTAGCGGCTACACCTTC.

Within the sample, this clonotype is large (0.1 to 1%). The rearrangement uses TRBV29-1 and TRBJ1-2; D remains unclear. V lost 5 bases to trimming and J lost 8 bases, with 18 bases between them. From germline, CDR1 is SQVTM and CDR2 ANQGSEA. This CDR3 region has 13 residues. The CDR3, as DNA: TGCAGCGTTTATGTCAGAACACCTCTGGGCTACACCTTC. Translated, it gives CSVYVRTPLGYTF.

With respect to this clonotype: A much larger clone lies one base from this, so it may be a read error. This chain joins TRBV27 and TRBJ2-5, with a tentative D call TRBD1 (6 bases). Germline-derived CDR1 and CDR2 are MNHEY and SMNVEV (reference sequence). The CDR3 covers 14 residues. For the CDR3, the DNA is TGTGCCAGCAGTTATAGGCAGGGGCTCGAGAACCAGTACTTC. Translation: CASSYRQGLENQYF.

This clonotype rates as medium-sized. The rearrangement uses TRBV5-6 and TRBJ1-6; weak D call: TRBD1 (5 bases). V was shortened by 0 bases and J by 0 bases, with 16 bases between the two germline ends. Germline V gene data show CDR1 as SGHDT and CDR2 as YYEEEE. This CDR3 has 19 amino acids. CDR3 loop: CASSLGWGRTGSYNSPLHF. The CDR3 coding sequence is TGTGCCAGCAGCTTGGGTTGGGGCCGCACAGGCTCCTATAATTCACCCCTCCACTTT.

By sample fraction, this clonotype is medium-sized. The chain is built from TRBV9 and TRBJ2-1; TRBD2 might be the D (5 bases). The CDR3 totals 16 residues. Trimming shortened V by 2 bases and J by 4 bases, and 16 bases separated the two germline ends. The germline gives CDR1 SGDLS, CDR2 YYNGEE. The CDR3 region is CASSVDDRWRYNEQFF. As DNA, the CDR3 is TGTGCCAGCAGCGTCGACGATAGGTGGAGGTACAATGAGCAGTTCTTC. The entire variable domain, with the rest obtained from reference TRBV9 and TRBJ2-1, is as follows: DSGVTQTPKHLITATGQRVTLRCSPRSGDLSVYWYQQSLDQGLQFLIQYYNGEERAKGNILERFSAQQFPDLHSELNLSSLELGDSALYFCASSVDDRWRYNEQFFGPGTRLTVL.

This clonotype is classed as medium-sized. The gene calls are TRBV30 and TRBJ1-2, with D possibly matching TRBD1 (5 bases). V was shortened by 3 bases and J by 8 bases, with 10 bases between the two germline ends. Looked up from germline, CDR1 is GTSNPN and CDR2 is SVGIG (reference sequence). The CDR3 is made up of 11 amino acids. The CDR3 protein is CAWRDKGGYTF. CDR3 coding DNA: TGTGCCTGGAGAGATAAGGGGGGCTACACCTTC.

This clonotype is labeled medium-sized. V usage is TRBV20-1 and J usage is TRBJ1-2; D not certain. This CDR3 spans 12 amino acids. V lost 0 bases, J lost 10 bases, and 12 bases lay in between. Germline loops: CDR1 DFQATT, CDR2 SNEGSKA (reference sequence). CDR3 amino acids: CSARDLRAPYTF. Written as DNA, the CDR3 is TGCAGTGCTAGAGATCTTAGGGCACCCTACACCTTC.

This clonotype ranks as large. CDR3 sequence: CASSYSKVREGGYTF. The CDR3 coding sequence is TGTGCCAGCAGTTACTCGAAGGTCAGGGAGGGTGGCTACACCTTC. The chain recombines TRBV6-2 or TRBV6-3 with TRBJ1-2, with D possibly matching TRBD1 (5 bases). Per germline, CDR1 MNHEY and CDR2 SVGEGT. The CDR3 length is 15 residues. V dropped 0 bases and J dropped 7 bases, with 15 bases sitting between them.

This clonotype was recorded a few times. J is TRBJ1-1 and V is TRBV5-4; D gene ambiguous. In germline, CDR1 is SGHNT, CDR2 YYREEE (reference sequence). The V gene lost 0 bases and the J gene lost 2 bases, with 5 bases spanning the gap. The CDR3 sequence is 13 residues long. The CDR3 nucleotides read TGTGCCAGCAGCTTGGCTGTTAACACTGAAGCTTTCTTT. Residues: CASSLAVNTEAFF.

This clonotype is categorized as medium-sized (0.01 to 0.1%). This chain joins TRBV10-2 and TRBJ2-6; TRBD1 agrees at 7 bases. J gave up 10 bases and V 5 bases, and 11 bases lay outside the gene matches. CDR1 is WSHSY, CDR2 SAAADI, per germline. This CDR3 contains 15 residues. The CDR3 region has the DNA TGCGCCAGCAGTCCGGACAGGCGCCCGGGTAACGTCCTGACTTTC. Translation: CASSPDRRPGNVLTF.

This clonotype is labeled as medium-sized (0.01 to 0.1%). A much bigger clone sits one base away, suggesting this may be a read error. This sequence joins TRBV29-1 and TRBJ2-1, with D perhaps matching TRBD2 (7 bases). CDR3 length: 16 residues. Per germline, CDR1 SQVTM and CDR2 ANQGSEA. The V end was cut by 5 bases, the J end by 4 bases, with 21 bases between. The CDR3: CSVNNGGGSGYNEQFF. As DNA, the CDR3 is TGCAGCGTTAATAATGGGGGCGGGAGTGGGTACAATGAGCAGTTCTTC.

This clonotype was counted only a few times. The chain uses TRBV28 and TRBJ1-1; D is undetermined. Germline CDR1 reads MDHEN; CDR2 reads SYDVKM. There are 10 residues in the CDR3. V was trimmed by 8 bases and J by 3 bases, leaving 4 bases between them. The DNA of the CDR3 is TGTGCCAGCGGATACACTGAAGCTTTCTTT. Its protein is CASGYTEAFF. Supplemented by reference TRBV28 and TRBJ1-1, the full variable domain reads DVKVTQSSRYLVKRTGEKVFLECVQDMDHENMFWYRQDPGLGLRLIYFSYDVKMKEKGDIPEGYSVSREKKERFSLILESASTNQTSMYLCASGYTEAFFGQGTRLTVV.

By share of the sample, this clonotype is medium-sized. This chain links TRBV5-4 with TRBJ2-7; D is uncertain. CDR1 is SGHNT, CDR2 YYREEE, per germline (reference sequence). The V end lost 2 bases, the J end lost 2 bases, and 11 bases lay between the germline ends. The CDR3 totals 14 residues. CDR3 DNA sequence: TGTGCCAGCAGCTTCACGTCCACCACCTACGAGCAGTACTTC. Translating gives CASSFTSTTYEQYF.

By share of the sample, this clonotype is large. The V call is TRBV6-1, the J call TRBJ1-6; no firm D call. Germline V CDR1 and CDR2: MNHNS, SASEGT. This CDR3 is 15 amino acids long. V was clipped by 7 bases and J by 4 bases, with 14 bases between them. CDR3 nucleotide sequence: TGTGCCAGCACCAGCGGGCAGATTTATAATTCACCCCTCCACTTT. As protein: CASTSGQIYNSPLHF.

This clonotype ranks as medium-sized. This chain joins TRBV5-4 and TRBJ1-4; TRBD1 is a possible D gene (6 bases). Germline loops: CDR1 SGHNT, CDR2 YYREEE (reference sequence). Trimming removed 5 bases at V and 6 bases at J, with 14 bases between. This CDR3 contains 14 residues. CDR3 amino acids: CASSYDRRYEKLFF. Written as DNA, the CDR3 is TGTGCCAGCAGTTACGACAGGAGGTATGAAAAACTGTTTTTT. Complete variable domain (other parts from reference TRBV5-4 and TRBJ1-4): ETGVTQSPTHLIKTRGQQVTLRCSSQSGHNTVSWYQQALGQGPQFIFQYYREEENGRGNFPPRFSGLQFPNYSSELNVNALELDDSALYLCASSYDRRYEKLFFGSGTQLSVL.